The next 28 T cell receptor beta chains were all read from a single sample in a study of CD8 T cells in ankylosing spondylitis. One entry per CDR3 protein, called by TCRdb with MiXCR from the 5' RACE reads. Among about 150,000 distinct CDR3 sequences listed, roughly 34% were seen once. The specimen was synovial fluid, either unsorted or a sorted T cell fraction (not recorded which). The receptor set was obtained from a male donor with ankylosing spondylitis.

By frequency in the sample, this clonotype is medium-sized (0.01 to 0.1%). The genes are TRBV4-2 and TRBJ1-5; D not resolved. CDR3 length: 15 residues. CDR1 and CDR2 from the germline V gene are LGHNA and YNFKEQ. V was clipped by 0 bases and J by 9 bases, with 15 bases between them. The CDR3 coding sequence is TGTGCCAGCAGCCAAGAAGTCGACCCCGGCCGGCCCCAGCATTTT. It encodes CASSQEVDPGRPQHF.

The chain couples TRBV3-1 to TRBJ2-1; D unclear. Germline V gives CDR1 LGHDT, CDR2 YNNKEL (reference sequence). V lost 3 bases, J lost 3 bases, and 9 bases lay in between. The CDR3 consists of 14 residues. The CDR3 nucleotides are TGTGCCAGCAGCCAGAAAAGCATCTACAATGAGCAGTTCTTC. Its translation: CASSQKSIYNEQFF.

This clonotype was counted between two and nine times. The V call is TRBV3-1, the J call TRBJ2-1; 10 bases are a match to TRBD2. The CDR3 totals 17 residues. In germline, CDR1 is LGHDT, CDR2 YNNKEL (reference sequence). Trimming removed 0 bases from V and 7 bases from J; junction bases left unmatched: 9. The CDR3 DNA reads TGTGCCAGCAGCCAAGATAAGCGGGAGGGTCTTGGTAATGAGCAGTTCTTC. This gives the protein CASSQDKREGLGNEQFF.

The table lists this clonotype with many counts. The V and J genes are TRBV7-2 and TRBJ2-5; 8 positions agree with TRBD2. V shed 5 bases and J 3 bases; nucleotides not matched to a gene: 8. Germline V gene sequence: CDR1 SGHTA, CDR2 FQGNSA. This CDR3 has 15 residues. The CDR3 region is CASSASGRGEETQYF. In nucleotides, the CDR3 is TGTGCCAGCAGCGCCAGCGGGAGAGGGGAAGAGACCCAGTACTTC.

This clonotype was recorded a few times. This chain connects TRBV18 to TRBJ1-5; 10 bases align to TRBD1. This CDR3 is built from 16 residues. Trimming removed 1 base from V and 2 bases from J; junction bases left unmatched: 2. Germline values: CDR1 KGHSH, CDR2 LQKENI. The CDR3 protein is CASSPLGTGGNQPQHF. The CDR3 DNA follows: TGTGCCAGCTCACCACTTGGGACAGGGGGCAATCAGCCCCAGCATTTT.

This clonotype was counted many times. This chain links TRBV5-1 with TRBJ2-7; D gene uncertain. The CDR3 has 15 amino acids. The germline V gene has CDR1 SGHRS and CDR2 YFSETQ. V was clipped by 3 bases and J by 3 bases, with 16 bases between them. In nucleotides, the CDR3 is TGCGCCAGCAGCTCCCTCCCCGGGTCCCTCTACGAGCAGTACTTC. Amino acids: CASSSLPGSLYEQYF.

The DNA of the CDR3 is TGTGCCAGCTCACCGGGACAGGGCGGTGAGACCCAGTACTTC. Protein product: CASSPGQGGETQYF. The rearrangement links TRBV18 to TRBJ2-5; 9 nucleotides line up with TRBD1. This CDR3 has 14 residues. J gave up 5 bases and V 3 bases, and 4 bases lay outside the gene matches. CDR1 and CDR2 (germline): KGHSH, LQKENI.

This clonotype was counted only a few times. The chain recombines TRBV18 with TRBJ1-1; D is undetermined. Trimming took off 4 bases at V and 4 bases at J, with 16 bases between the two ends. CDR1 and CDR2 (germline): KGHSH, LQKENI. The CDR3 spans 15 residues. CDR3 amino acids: CASSRLAGSFTEAFF. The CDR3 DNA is TGTGCCAGCTCACGTCTGGCGGGCAGTTTCACTGAAGCTTTCTTT.

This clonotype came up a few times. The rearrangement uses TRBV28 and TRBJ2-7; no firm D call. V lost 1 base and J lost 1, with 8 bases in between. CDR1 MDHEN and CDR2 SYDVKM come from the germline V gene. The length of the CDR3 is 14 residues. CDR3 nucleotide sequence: TGTGCCAGCAGTTTATTGGTTCCTTCCTACGAGCAGTACTTC. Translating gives CASSLLVPSYEQYF. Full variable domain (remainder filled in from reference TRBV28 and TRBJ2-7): DVKVTQSSRYLVKRTGEKVFLECVQDMDHENMFWYRQDPGLGLRLIYFSYDVKMKEKGDIPEGYSVSREKKERFSLILESASTNQTSMYLCASSLLVPSYEQYFGPGTRLTVT.

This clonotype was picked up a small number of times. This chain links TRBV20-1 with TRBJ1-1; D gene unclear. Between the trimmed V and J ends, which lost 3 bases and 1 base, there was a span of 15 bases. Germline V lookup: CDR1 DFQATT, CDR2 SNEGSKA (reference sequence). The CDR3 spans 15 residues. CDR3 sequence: CSARDYRPGNTEAFF. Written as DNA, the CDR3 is TGCAGTGCTAGGGATTATCGACCGGGGAACACTGAAGCTTTCTTT.

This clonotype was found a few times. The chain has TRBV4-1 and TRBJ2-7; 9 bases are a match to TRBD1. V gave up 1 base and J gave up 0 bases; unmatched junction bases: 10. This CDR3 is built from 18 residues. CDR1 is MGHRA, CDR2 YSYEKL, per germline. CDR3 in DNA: TGCGCCAGCAGCCAAGCTCCTGGACAGGGGCCCTTCTCCTACGAGCAGTACTTC. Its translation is CASSQAPGQGPFSYEQYF.

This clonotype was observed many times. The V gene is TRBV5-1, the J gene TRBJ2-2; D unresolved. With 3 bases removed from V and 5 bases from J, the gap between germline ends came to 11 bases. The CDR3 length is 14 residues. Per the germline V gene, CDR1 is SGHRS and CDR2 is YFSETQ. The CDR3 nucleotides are TGCGCCAGCAGCTCCGGGTCGTCGACCGGGGAGCTGTTTTTT. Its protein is CASSSGSSTGELFF.

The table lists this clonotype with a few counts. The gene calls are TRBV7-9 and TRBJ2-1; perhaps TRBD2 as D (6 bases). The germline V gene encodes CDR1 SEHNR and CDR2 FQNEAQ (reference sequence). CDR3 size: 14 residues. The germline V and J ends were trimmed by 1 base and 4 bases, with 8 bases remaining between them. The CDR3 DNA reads TGTGCCAGCAGCTTAGTTGGAGGGTACAATGAGCAGTTCTTC. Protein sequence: CASSLVGGYNEQFF.

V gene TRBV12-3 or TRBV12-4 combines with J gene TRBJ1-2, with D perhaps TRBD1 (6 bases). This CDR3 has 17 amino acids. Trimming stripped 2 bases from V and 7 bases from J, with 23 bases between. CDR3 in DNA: TGTGCCAGCAGTTTAAACCCCCAGCAATTGGGGGCGGGTGGCTACACCTTC. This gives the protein CASSLNPQQLGAGGYTF.

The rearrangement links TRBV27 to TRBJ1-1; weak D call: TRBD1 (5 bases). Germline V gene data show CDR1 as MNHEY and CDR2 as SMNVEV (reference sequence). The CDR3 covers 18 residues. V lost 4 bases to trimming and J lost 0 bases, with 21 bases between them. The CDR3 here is CASSSHQIGAGLNTEAFF. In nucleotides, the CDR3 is TGTGCCAGCAGTTCCCATCAGATCGGCGCGGGACTGAACACTGAAGCTTTCTTT.

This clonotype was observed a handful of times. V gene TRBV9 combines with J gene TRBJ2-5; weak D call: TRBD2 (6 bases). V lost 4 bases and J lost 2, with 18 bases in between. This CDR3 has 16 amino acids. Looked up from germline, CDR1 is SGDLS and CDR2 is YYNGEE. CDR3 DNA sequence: TGTGCCAGCAGCCCCCTAGGCCTGGCGGGGCAAGAGACCCAGTACTTC. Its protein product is CASSPLGLAGQETQYF.

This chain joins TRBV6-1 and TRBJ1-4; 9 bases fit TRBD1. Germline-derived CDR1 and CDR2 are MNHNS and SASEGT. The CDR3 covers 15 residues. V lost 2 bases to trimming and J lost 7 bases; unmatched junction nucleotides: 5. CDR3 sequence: CASSETRDRAEKLFF. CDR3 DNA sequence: TGTGCCAGCAGTGAAACGCGGGACAGGGCTGAAAAACTGTTTTTT.

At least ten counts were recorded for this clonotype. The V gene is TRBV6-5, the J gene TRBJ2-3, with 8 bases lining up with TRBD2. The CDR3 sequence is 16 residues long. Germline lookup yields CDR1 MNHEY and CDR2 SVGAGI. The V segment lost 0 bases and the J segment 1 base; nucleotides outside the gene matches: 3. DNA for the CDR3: TGTGCCAGCAGTTACTCGTATAGCGGGGGCACAGATACGCAGTATTTT. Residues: CASSYSYSGGTDTQYF.

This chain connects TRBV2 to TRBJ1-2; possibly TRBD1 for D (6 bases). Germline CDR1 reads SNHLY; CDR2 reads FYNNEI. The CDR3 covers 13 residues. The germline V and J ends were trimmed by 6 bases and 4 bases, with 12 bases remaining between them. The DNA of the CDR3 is TGTGCCAGCAGCGCCGGACAGACCTATGGCTACACCTTC. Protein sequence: CASSAGQTYGYTF.

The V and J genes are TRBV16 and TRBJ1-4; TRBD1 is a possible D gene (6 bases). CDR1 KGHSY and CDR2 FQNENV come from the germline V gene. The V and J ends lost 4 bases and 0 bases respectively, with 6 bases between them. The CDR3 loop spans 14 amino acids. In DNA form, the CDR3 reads TGTGCCAGCAGCCGGACAGCAACTAATGAAAAACTGTTTTTT. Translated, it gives CASSRTATNEKLFF.

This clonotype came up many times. The CDR3 nucleotides are TGCAGTGCCTCGGACAGGCCTGGCCTCTATGGCTACACCTTC. Its protein product is CSASDRPGLYGYTF. V and J are TRBV20-1 and TRBJ1-2, with 7 bases identical to TRBD1. V lost 6 bases to trimming and J lost 4 bases; unmatched junction nucleotides: 11. Germline V CDR1 and CDR2: DFQATT, SNEGSKA (reference sequence). The CDR3 is 14 residues long.

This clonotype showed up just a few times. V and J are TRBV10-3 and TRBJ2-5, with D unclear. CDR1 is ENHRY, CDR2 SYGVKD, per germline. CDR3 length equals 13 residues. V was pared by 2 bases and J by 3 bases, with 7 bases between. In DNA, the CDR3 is TGTGCCATCAGTGAGGGAGCTGAAGAGACCCAGTACTTC. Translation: CAISEGAEETQYF.

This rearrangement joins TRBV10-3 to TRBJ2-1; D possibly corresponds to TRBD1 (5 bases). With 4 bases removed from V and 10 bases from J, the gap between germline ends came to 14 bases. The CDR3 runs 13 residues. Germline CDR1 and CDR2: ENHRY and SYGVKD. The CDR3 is CAISGGPKGEQFF. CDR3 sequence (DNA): TGTGCCATCAGTGGGGGCCCCAAGGGGGAGCAGTTCTTC.

CDR3 coding DNA: TGTGCCAGCAGCAAATCGGTTGGAGTCCCTAGCTCCTATAATTCACCCCTCCACTTT. Protein sequence: CASSKSVGVPSSYNSPLHF. V usage is TRBV21-1 and J usage is TRBJ1-6. TRBV21-1 is listed as a pseudogene. The CDR3 length is 19 residues.

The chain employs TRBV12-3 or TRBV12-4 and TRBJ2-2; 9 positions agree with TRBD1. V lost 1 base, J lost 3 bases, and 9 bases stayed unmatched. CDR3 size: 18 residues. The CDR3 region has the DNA TGTGCCAGCAGTTTAGGGGGACAGGGAACGAGGTACACCGGGGAGCTGTTTTTT. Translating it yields CASSLGGQGTRYTGELFF.

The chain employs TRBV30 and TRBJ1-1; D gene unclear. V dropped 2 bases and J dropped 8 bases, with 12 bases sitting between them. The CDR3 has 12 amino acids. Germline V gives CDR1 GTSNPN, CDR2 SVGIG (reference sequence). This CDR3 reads CAWSLTGREAFF. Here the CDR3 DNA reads TGTGCCTGGAGTCTGACCGGGAGAGAAGCTTTCTTT. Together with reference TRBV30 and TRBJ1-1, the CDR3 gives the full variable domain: SQTIHQWPATLVQPVGSPLSLECTVEGTSNPNLYWYRQAAGRGLQLLFYSVGIGQISSEVPQNLSASRPQDRQFILSSKKLLLSDSGFYLCAWSLTGREAFFGQGTRLTVV.

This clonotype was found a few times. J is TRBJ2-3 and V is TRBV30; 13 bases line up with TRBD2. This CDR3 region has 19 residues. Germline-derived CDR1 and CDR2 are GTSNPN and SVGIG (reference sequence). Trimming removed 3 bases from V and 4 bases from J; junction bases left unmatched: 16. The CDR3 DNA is TGTGCCTGGAGCCTGGGATTACCGGGACTAGCGGGGAGTTCAGATACGCAGTATTTT. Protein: CAWSLGLPGLAGSSDTQYF.

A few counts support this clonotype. CDR3 region: CASSIRRMEAFF. Here the CDR3 DNA reads TGTGCCAGCAGTATCCGGAGGATGGAAGCTTTCTTT. This chain joins TRBV28 and TRBJ1-1; D remains ambiguous. Trimming left V 5 bases short and J 8 bases short, with 12 bases between. Germline loops: CDR1 MDHEN, CDR2 SYDVKM. The CDR3 extends over 12 amino acids.